These 30 T cell receptor beta chains share one sample of origin, sequenced in a study of blood T cell repertoires in COVID-19 (TCRdb year 2020). Library preparation employed the immunoSEQ multiplex PCR assay. Imported from immuneACCESS, the table was reduced by TCRdb to in-frame sequences with V and J called. These copies leave out some clones; in studies compared against another copy, an unresolved V gene accounts for under half, and the cause of the remainder is not known. This sample lists 190,000 or so clones; approximately 86% were detected once. 2% to 2.5% of the sample goes to the ten largest clones. The sequencing sample was made of PBMCs or T cells enriched from blood (not recorded which). The receptors were sampled from a woman younger than 45 who had recovered from COVID-19.

V is TRBV7-2 and J is TRBJ2-3, with 8 bases aligning to TRBD2. With V trimmed by 5 bases and J by 3 bases, 7 bases remained unmatched. The CDR3 sequence is 15 residues long. Per the germline V gene, CDR1 is SGHTA and CDR2 is FQGNSA. CDR3 protein: CASSPGPSGTDTQYF. Written as DNA, the CDR3 is TGTGCCAGCAGCCCCGGCCCTAGCGGGACAGATACGCAGTATTTT.

This chain links TRBV7-3 with TRBJ1-1; D is possibly TRBD1 (6 bases). The CDR3 loop spans 13 amino acids. From germline, CDR1 is SGHTA and CDR2 FQGTGA. V lost 5 bases and J 6 bases, leaving 13 bases between the germline ends. CDR3 coding DNA: TGTGCCAGCAGCCCCACAGGGTTCTCTGAAGCTTTCTTT. It is translated as CASSPTGFSEAFF.

The chain carries TRBV7-2 and TRBJ2-3, with D possibly TRBD2 on 5 matching bases. CDR1 and CDR2 (germline): SGHTA, FQGNSA. The CDR3 contains 12 residues. V lost 5 bases, J lost 7 bases, and 10 bases lay in between. The CDR3 sequence is CASSGSGNTQYF. In nucleotides, the CDR3 is TGTGCCAGCAGCGGATCGGGGAATACGCAGTATTTT.

J is TRBJ2-5 and V is TRBV7-2; TRBD2 aligns across 12 bases. V trimming: 4 bases; J trimming: 0 bases; junction bases outside the gene matches: 3. Germline V lookup: CDR1 SGHTA, CDR2 FQGNSA. CDR3 length: 16 amino acids. This CDR3 is CASSSLAGGYQETQYF. The DNA of the CDR3 is TGTGCCAGCAGCTCTCTAGCGGGGGGGTACCAAGAGACCCAGTACTTC. The whole variable domain, remainder taken from reference TRBV7-2 and TRBJ2-5, is GAGVSQSPSNKVTEKGKDVELRCDPISGHTALYWYRQSLGQGLEFLIYFQGNSAPDKSGLPSDRFSAERTGGSVSTLTIQRTQQEDSAVYLCASSSLAGGYQETQYFGPGTRLLVL.

The chain couples TRBV13 to TRBJ2-1; 8 bases line up with TRBD1. CDR1 is PRHDT, CDR2 FYEKMQ, per germline (reference sequence). The V segment lost 5 bases and the J segment 4 bases; nucleotides outside the gene matches: 7. The CDR3 extends over 15 amino acids. The CDR3 reads CASSPHGQGYNEQFF. CDR3 nucleotide sequence: TGTGCCAGCAGCCCACATGGACAGGGATACAATGAGCAGTTCTTC.

The chain recombines TRBV6-5 with TRBJ1-2; 11 bases map to TRBD1. CDR1 is MNHEY and CDR2 is SVGAGI in the germline V gene. The CDR3 extends over 15 amino acids. V lost 5 bases to trimming and J lost 2 bases; unmatched junction nucleotides: 4. The CDR3 is CASSTRDRGNYGYTF. CDR3 coding DNA: TGTGCCAGCAGTACCCGGGACAGGGGGAACTATGGCTACACCTTC.

The J gene is TRBJ2-1, the V gene TRBV10-1; TRBD2 matches at 10 bases. Trimming cost V 0 bases and J 7 bases; bases outside gene matches: 9. The CDR3 runs 17 residues. Germline assignment: CDR1 WNHNN and CDR2 SYGVQD (reference sequence). The CDR3 sequence is CASSESRKREGENEQFF. The CDR3 DNA follows: TGCGCCAGCAGTGAGTCGAGGAAGCGGGAGGGCGAGAATGAGCAGTTCTTC.

The gene calls are TRBV5-1 and TRBJ1-1; unclear D gene. In germline, CDR1 is SGHRS, CDR2 YFSETQ. CDR3 length equals 14 residues. V was clipped by 3 bases and J by 1 base, with 10 bases between them. In DNA form, the CDR3 reads TGCGCCAGCAGCTCCTTACCGGGGAACACTGAAGCTTTCTTT. Translation: CASSSLPGNTEAFF.

The CDR3 DNA reads TGTGCCAGTAGTATAAGCGGAACCGCCAATGAGCAGTTCTTC. Translating gives CASSISGTANEQFF. The J gene is TRBJ2-1, the V gene TRBV19; a weak D match, TRBD2 (5 bases). From germline, CDR1 is LNHDA and CDR2 SQIVND (reference sequence). The CDR3 extends over 14 amino acids. The V end lost 2 bases, the J end lost 6 bases, and 11 bases lay between the germline ends.

This clone has only one observation. This chain joins TRBV29-1 and TRBJ2-1; D gene uncertain. The V and J ends lost 5 bases and 2 bases respectively, with 7 bases between them. Germline V gene data show CDR1 as SQVTM and CDR2 as ANQGSEA. The CDR3 is made up of 12 amino acids. CDR3 amino acids: CSVIPTYNEQFF. As DNA, the CDR3 is TGCAGCGTTATCCCAACCTACAATGAGCAGTTCTTC.

The chain joins TRBV5-4 to TRBJ2-7; TRBD1 matches 9 bases. Germline trimming cut 4 bases from V and 7 bases from J; bases unmatched to any gene: 9. This CDR3 is built from 14 residues. From germline, CDR1 is SGHNT and CDR2 YYREEE (reference sequence). The CDR3, as DNA: TGTGCCAGCAGCGCGGGACAGGGCGTGCGGGAGCAGTACTTC. Residues: CASSAGQGVREQYF.

The rearrangement joins TRBV27 to TRBJ2-5; TRBD2 is a possible D gene (5 bases). CDR3 length: 13 residues. V shed 3 bases and J shed 2 bases, with 7 bases lying between them. CDR1 and CDR2 from the germline V gene are MNHEY and SMNVEV (reference sequence). The CDR3 sequence is CASSFGVQETQYF. The CDR3 region has the DNA TGTGCCAGCAGTTTCGGGGTTCAAGAGACCCAGTACTTC.

The chain uses TRBV30 and TRBJ1-5, with 7 bases that match TRBD1. V shed 5 bases, J shed 4 bases, and the junction held 5 bases outside the gene matches. The CDR3 is 13 amino acids. CDR1 and CDR2 (germline): GTSNPN, SVGIG (reference sequence). The CDR3, as DNA: TGTGCCTGGGGGACAGCCCTGAATCAGCCCCAGCATTTT. This codes for CAWGTALNQPQHF.

The gene calls are TRBV2 and TRBJ1-3; the D gene is possibly TRBD1 (6 bases). Germline-derived CDR1 and CDR2 are SNHLY and FYNNEI. CDR3 length: 15 amino acids. Trimming took off 6 bases at V and 2 bases at J, with 14 bases between the two ends. DNA of the CDR3: TGTGCCAGCAGCAAACAGGGAATAGCTGGAAACACCATATATTTT. Encoded protein: CASSKQGIAGNTIYF.

This clone was recorded only once. In DNA form, the CDR3 reads TGTGCCTGGAGTGAGACCGATAGCCCTCAGCCCCAGCATTTT. It specifies CAWSETDSPQPQHF. The rearrangement uses TRBV30 and TRBJ1-5; no reliable D call. The V end lost 1 base, the J end lost 6 bases, and 13 bases lay between the germline ends. This CDR3 comprises 14 residues. Germline CDR1 is GTSNPN and CDR2 is SVGIG (reference sequence).

The V gene is TRBV24-1, the J gene TRBJ1-3; the D gene is possibly TRBD1 (6 bases). The CDR3 has 14 amino acids. Germline V lookup: CDR1 KGHDR, CDR2 SFDVKD. Trimming shortened V by 9 bases and J by 4 bases, and 15 bases separated the two germline ends. CDR3 nucleotide sequence: TGTGCCACCGTTGGTTGGGGGCGCGGAAACACCATATATTTT. It codes for CATVGWGRGNTIYF.

V is TRBV30 and J is TRBJ1-5, with D unresolved. This CDR3 contains 12 residues. The ends were cut back, 2 bases at V and 5 bases at J, with 7 bases in the middle. Germline CDR1 and CDR2: GTSNPN and SVGIG (reference sequence). As DNA, the CDR3 is TGTGCCTGGAGTCCCCAGGATCAGCCCCAGCATTTT. Translation gives CAWSPQDQPQHF.

This chain connects TRBV14 to TRBJ1-2, with 7 nucleotides matching TRBD1. Germline V gene lookup returns CDR1 SGHDN and CDR2 FVKESK. The CDR3 is made up of 15 amino acids. Unmatched junction bases numbered 6, after V lost 1 base and J lost 4 bases. The CDR3 sequence is CASSQARTGFYGYTF. The CDR3, as DNA: TGTGCCAGCAGCCAAGCCCGGACAGGATTCTATGGCTACACCTTC.

The rearrangement uses TRBV7-2 and TRBJ1-2; 8 bases fit TRBD1. In germline, CDR1 is SGHTA, CDR2 FQGNSA. The junction had 12 bases not matched to a gene; V was cut back by 5 bases and J by 4 bases. CDR3 size: 16 residues. DNA for the CDR3: TGTGCCAGCAGCGAAAAGACGACAGGGGATACCTATGGCTACACCTTC. Its translation is CASSEKTTGDTYGYTF.

The chain joins TRBV7-8 to TRBJ2-7; 9 bases match TRBD1. Trimming took 2 bases from V and 6 from J; bases not matched to a gene: 11. The CDR3 is made up of 16 amino acids. CDR1 is SGHVS, CDR2 FQNEAQ, per germline. For the CDR3, the DNA is TGTGCCAGCAGCTTAATTCCCGGGACAGGGATTTTCGAGCAGTACTTC. Residues: CASSLIPGTGIFEQYF. The full variable domain, its missing parts supplied by reference TRBV7-8 and TRBJ2-7, is GAGVSQSPRYKVAKRGQDVALRCDPISGHVSLFWYQQALGQGPEFLTYFQNEAQLDKSGLPSDRFFAERPEGSVSTLKIQRTQQEDSAVYLCASSLIPGTGIFEQYFGPGTRLTVT.

The sample holds one count of this clone. This sequence joins TRBV25-1 and TRBJ2-7; D is possibly TRBD2 (5 bases). CDR1 is MGHDK and CDR2 is SYGVNS in the germline V gene. Trimming removed 4 bases at V and 2 bases at J, with 9 bases between. This CDR3 is 13 amino acids long. CDR3 DNA: TGTGCCAGCAGTGTGGCGGGTGCCTACGAGCAGTACTTC. The encoded protein is CASSVAGAYEQYF.

V gene TRBV18 combines with J gene TRBJ1-3; a weak D match, TRBD1 (5 bases). The V and J ends lost 1 base and 1 base respectively, with 8 bases between them. CDR3 size: 15 residues. Germline values: CDR1 KGHSH, CDR2 LQKENI. The CDR3 DNA sequence: TGTGCCAGCTCACCACTAGGGGCATCTGGAAACACCATATATTTT. Residues: CASSPLGASGNTIYF.

This clone came up once. The chain has TRBV5-5 and TRBJ2-5; TRBD2 matches at 9 bases. This CDR3 is built from 16 residues. CDR1 is SGHKS and CDR2 is YYEKEE in the germline V gene (reference sequence). V was pared by 0 bases and J by 0 bases, with 3 bases of the junction left unmatched. This CDR3 reads CASSLVVAGDQETQYF. DNA for the CDR3: TGTGCCAGCAGCTTGGTGGTAGCGGGGGACCAAGAGACCCAGTACTTC. The full variable domain, completed using reference TRBV5-5 and TRBJ2-5, is DAGVTQSPTHLIKTRGQQVTLRCSPISGHKSVSWYQQVLGQGPQFIFQYYEKEERGRGNFPDRFSARQFPNYSSELNVNALLLGDSALYLCASSLVVAGDQETQYFGPGTRLLVL.

This clone was counted many times. The rearrangement uses TRBV6-2 or TRBV6-3 and TRBJ2-1, with D possibly TRBD2 on 6 matching bases. CDR3 length equals 11 residues. Per germline, CDR1 MNHEY and CDR2 SVGEGT. V dropped 5 bases and J dropped 10 bases, with 9 bases sitting between them. CDR3 amino acids: CASSLGGEQFF. DNA of the CDR3: TGTGCCAGCAGTCTAGGAGGGGAGCAGTTCTTC.

The chain has TRBV11-3 and TRBJ2-6; D call uncertain. Deletions cut 0 bases from V and 1 base from J, with 7 bases between. The CDR3 totals 16 residues. Germline CDR1 is SGHNT and CDR2 is YENEEA. This CDR3 reads CASSLDGQSGANVLTF. The CDR3 DNA reads as TGTGCCAGCAGCTTAGATGGTCAGTCTGGGGCCAACGTCCTGACTTTC.

This chain links TRBV19 with TRBJ1-2; maybe TRBD1 (5 bases). Looked up from germline, CDR1 is LNHDA and CDR2 is SQIVND (reference sequence). CDR3 length: 14 residues. Between the trimmed V and J ends, which lost 7 bases and 7 bases, there was a span of 19 bases. The CDR3: CASIPTRGPIGYTF. DNA for the CDR3: TGTGCCAGTATCCCCACGCGGGGACCTATTGGCTACACCTTC.

The V and J genes are TRBV21-1 and TRBJ2-3; the DNA was not used to check the table's D call, TRBD2. TRBV21-1 is an annotated pseudogene. CDR3 length: 18 residues. CDR3 region: CASSKRTPCGTGTDTQYF. CDR3 sequence (DNA): TGTGCCAGCAGCAAAAGGACTCCTTGCGGGACCGGCACAGATACGCAGTATTTT.

This clone was seen a single time. The V gene is TRBV14, the J gene TRBJ2-7; perhaps TRBD1 as D (6 bases). The CDR3 spans 14 residues. Trimming pared 1 base from V and 3 bases from J, leaving 10 bases between. Germline V gives CDR1 SGHDN, CDR2 FVKESK. This chain's CDR3 is CASSQAGTHYEQYF. The CDR3 DNA reads as TGTGCCAGCAGCCAAGCCGGGACACACTACGAGCAGTACTTC.

The chain recombines TRBV24-1 with TRBJ2-7; D perhaps matches TRBD2 (6 bases). CDR1 and CDR2 from the germline V gene are KGHDR and SFDVKD. Between the trimmed V and J ends, which lost 3 bases and 3 bases, there was a span of 8 bases. CDR3 size: 13 residues. CDR3 sequence reads: CATSDGGLYEQYF. The DNA for the CDR3 is TGTGCCACCAGTGATGGGGGACTCTACGAGCAGTACTTC.

The V and J genes are TRBV11-3 and TRBJ2-1; TRBD2 agrees at 13 bases. V was clipped by 4 bases and J by 5 bases; unmatched bases: 2. This CDR3 has 15 residues. From germline, CDR1 is SGHNT and CDR2 YENEEA. CDR3 nucleotide sequence: TGTGCCAGCAGCTCCGGACTAGCGGGGGACAATGAGCAGTTCTTC. As protein: CASSSGLAGDNEQFF.